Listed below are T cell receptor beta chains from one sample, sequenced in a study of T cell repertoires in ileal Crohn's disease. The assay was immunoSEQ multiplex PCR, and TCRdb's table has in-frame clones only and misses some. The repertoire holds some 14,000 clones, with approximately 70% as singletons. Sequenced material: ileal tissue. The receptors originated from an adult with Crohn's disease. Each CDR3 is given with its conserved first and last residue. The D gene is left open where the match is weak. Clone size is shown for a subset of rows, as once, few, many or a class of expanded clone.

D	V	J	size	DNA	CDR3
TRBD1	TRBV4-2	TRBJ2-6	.	TGTGCCAGCAGCGTCCACCAGGGGGCGGAGGGGGCCAACGTCCTGACTTTC	CASSVHQGAEGANVLTF
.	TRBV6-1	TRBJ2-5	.	TGTGCCAGCACGGGTGTAGAGACCCAGTACTTC	CASTGVETQYF
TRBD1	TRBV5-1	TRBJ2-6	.	TGCGCCAGCAGCTTAAACCCACAGGGGGCGACCAACGTCCTGACTTTC	CASSLNPQGATNVLTF
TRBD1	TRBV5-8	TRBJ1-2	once	TGTGCCAGCAGCCACACGGACAGGGTGGGTGGCTACACCTTC	CASSHTDRVGGYTF
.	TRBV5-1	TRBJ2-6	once	TGCGCCAGCAGCGGGAAAAACTCTGGGGCCAACGTCCTGACTTTC	CASSGKNSGANVLTF
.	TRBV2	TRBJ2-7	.	TGTGCCGGGGGTTTAGCTTTCCACGAGCAGTACTTC	CAGGLAFHEQYF
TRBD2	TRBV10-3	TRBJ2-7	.	TGTGCCATCAGTGGAGATCTGGGAGCGGGGGGGCCAAGGAGGAGAGAGCAGTACTTC	CAISGDLGAGGPRRREQYF
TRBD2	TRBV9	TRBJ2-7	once	TGTGCCAGCAGCGTAGGAGGGCTAGCGGACTCCTACGAGCAGTACTTC	CASSVGGLADSYEQYF
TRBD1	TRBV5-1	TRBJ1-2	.	TGCGCCAGCAGCCCGGACAGGAACTATGGCTACACCTTC	CASSPDRNYGYTF
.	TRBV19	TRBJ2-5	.	TGTGCCAGTAGTATACAGGCTCTCGACGGGACCCAGTACTTC	CASSIQALDGTQYF
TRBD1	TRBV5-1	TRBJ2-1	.	TGCGCCAGCAGCTCCTTAGGACAGGGAAACAATGAGCAGTTCTTC	CASSSLGQGNNEQFF
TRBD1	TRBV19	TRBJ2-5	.	TGTGCCAGTAGTATCGAACAGGGGGCGCGAAAGACCCAGTACTTC	CASSIEQGARKTQYF
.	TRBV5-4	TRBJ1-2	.	TGTGCCAGCAGCTTGGACGCCAGAGGATATGGCTACACCTTC	CASSLDARGYGYTF
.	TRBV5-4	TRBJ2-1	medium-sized	TGTGCCAGCAGCTCTAGCTCCTACAATGAGCAGTTCTTC	CASSSSSYNEQFF
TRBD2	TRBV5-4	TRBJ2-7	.	TGTGCCAGCAGCCATACTAGCGGGGGGACCTACGAGCAGTACTTC	CASSHTSGGTYEQYF
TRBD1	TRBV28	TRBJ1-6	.	TGTGCCAGCAGACGTGGGACAGGGGCAGGTTCACCCCTCCACTTT	CASRRGTGAGSPLHF
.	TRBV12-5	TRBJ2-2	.	TGTGCTAGTGGTTTGACTAGTGCCACCGGGGAGCTGTTTTTT	CASGLTSATGELFF
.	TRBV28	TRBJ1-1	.	TGTGCCAGCAGTAAAGGCAAGACTGAAGCTTTCTTT	CASSKGKTEAFF
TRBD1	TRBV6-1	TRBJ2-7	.	TGTGCCAGCAGGACCGGACAGGCGCGCTATAGCGAGCAGTACTTC	CASRTGQARYSEQYF
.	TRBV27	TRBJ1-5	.	TGTGCCAGCAGCGTCAAGTTCGGAGAGAATCAGCCCCAGCATTTT	CASSVKFGENQPQHF
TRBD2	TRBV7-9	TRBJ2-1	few	TGTGCCAGCAGCCCTACCCCCGGAGCGGGAGGAGATGAGCAGTTCTTC	CASSPTPGAGGDEQFF
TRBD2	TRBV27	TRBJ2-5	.	TGTGCCAGCAGTTTAAGGCCCCCCCTAGCGGGGGAACAAGAGACCCAGTACTTC	CASSLRPPLAGEQETQYF
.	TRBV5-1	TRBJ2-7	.	TGCGCCAGCAGGCCCTCGGGGGCCCCATATGACGAGCAGTACTTC	CASRPSGAPYDEQYF
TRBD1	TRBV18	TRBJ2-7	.	TGTGCCAGCTCACCACACAGGGGCCGGGAGCAGTACTTC	CASSPHRGREQYF
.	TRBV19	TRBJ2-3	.	TGTGCCAGTAGTATTGGCAGGGGCAATACGCAGTATTTT	CASSIGRGNTQYF
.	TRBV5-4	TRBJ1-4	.	TGTGCCAGCAGCATGGACAGAACGAATGAAAAACTGTTTTTT	CASSMDRTNEKLFF
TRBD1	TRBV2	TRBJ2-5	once	TGTGCCAGCAACAGACAGGGTAGGGAGACCCAGTACTTC	CASNRQGRETQYF
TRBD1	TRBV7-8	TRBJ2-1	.	TGTGCCAGCAGCTTAGACCGGACAGGGTCCACCTACAATGAGCAGTTCTTC	CASSLDRTGSTYNEQFF
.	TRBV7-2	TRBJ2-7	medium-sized	TGTGCCAGCAGCTCTCAATGGGGCTCCACCTACGAGCAGTACTTC	CASSSQWGSTYEQYF
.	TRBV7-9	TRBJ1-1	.	TGTGCCAGCAGCCACGAGGGTTGGACTGAAGCTTTCTTT	CASSHEGWTEAFF
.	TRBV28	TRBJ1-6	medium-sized	TGTGCCAGCAGTAGGGATCTAGGTGGTTCACCCCTCCACTTT	CASSRDLGGSPLHF
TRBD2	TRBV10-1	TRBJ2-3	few	TGCGCCAGCAGAGGACTAGCAGTCACAGATACGCAGTATTTT	CASRGLAVTDTQYF
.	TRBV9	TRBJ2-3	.	TGTGCCAGCAGCGTAGATGTGAGAGATACGCAGTATTTT	CASSVDVRDTQYF
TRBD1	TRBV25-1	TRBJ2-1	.	TGTGCCAGCAGAGCCGGGGACAGGGCTGGTGGTGAGCAGTTCTTC	CASRAGDRAGGEQFF
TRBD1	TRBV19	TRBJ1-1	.	TGTGCCAGTAGTATAGGAACAGGGGCTTCGAACACTGAAGCTTTCTTT	CASSIGTGASNTEAFF
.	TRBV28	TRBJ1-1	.	TGTGCCAGCAGTGCACTAATAGGAACTGAAGCTTTCTTT	CASSALIGTEAFF
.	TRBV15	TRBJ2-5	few	TGTGCCACCAGCACCCGGACCGGCGGGTGGGAGACCCAGTACTTC	CATSTRTGGWETQYF
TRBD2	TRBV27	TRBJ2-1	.	TGTGCCAGCACAAAGTGGGGGACTAGCGGGGGAAATGAGCAGTTCTTC	CASTKWGTSGGNEQFF
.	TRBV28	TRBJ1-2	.	TGTGCCAGCAGTTTAGGGGACTCTCCCTATGGCTACACCTTC	CASSLGDSPYGYTF
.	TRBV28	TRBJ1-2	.	TGTGCCAGCAGTTTATCACTCCCAGGGGAGAGGGGCTACACCTTC	CASSLSLPGERGYTF
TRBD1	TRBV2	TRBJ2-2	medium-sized	TGTGCCAGCAGTTCGGGACAGTTGTCCCCCGGGGAGCTGTTTTTT	CASSSGQLSPGELFF
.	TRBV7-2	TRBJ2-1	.	TGTGCCAGCAGCATCCGGGGGGCGACCCCGCAGTTCTTC	CASSIRGATPQFF
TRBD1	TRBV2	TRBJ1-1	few	TGTGCCAGCAGGGGGGACAGGGACATGAACACTGAAGCTTTCTTT	CASRGDRDMNTEAFF
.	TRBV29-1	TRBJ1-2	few	TGCAGCGTTGTACAGCATGGCTACACCTTC	CSVVQHGYTF
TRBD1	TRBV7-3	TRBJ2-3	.	TGTGCCAGCAGCCAACAGGGGGGACCGGATACGCAGTATTTT	CASSQQGGPDTQYF
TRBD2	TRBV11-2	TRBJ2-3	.	TGTGCCAGCAGCTCCCGCTCAGCGGGGACAGATACGCAGTATTTT	CASSSRSAGTDTQYF
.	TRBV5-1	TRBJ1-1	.	TGCGCCAGCAGCTTTGAGACGGGAAGGACTGAAGCTTTCTTT	CASSFETGRTEAFF
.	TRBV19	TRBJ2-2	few	TGTGCCAGTAGTATAATCCCGAGGGTACCCGGGGAGCTGTTTTTT	CASSIIPRVPGELFF
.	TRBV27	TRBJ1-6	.	TGTGCCAGCAGACGAACCGGGACACCCACTCGATCCTATAATTCACCCCTCCACTTT	CASRRTGTPTRSYNSPLHF
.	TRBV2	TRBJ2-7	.	TGTGCCAGCAGTGGTGGGGCCGGGGAACTTTACGAGCAGTACTTC	CASSGGAGELYEQYF
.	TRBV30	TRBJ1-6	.	TGTGCCTGGCTCTATAATTCACCCCTCCACTTT	CAWLYNSPLHF
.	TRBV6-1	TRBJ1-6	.	TGTGCCAGCAGCTTTCTTCAGGGAGGTTCACCCCTCCACTTT	CASSFLQGGSPLHF
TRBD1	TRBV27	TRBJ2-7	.	TGTGCCAGTTGGCGGGCAGGGGGCGCGGAGCAGTACTTC	CASWRAGGAEQYF
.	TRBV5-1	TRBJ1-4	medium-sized	TGCGCCAGCAGGTTGGATTCAACTAATGAAAAACTGTTTTTT	CASRLDSTNEKLFF